This T cell receptor beta chain emerged from a study of shared T cell receptors in the human thymus. Clones were read by immunoSEQ multiplex PCR, and TCRdb kept only the in-frame ones, dropping some. The data contain some 660,000 clones, about 87% of them singletons. The V gene end was trimmed by 1 base and the J gene end by 5 bases; junction bases not matched to a gene: 8. This CDR3 has 16 residues. Germline CDR1 SGHTA, CDR2 FQGNSA. This sample was shared with a second study, whose subject was human thymus T cells. That work adds: It was from resections taken during corrective heart surgery that the thymus tissue came.

The clonotype comes from a boy under two years old with a congenital heart defect. Sequenced sample: thymocytes. The chain employs TRBV7-2 and TRBJ2-7; TRBD1 aligns across 10 bases. The CDR3, as DNA: TGTGCCAGCAGCTTAGTGGCCGGGACAGGGGCGAACGAGCAGTACTTC. This codes for CASSLVAGTGANEQYF.